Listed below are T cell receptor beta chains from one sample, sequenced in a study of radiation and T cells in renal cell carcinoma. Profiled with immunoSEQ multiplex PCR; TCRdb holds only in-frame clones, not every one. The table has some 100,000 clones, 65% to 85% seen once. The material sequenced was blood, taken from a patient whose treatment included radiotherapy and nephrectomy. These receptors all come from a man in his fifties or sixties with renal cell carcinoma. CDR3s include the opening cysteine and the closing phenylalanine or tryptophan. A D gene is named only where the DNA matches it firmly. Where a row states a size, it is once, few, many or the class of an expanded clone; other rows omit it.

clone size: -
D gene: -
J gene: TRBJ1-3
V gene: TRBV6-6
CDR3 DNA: TGTGCCAGCGGTCTTGTCTCTGGAAACACCATATATTTT
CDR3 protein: CASGLVSGNTIYF

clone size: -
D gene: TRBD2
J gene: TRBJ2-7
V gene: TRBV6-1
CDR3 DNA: TGTGCCAGCACCACTTCTAGCGGGAGGGCCTACGAGCAGTACTTC
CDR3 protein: CASTTSSGRAYEQYF

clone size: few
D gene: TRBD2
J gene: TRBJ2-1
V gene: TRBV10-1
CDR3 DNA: TGCGCCAGCATGGCTAGCGGGAGAGGGGAGCAGTTCTTC
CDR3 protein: CASMASGRGEQFF

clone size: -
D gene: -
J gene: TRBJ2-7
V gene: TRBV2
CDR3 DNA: TGTGCCAGCAGCCGGGACCAACTTTTTGAGCAGTACTTC
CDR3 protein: CASSRDQLFEQYF

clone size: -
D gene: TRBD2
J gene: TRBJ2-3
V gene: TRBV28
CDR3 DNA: TGTGCCAGCAGTTCTCCCCCCGGGACTAGCCCCTCGGGAACGCAGTATTTT
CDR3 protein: CASSSPPGTSPSGTQYF

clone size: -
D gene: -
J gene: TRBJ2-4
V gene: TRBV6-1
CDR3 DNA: TGTGCCAGCAGTGGCCGAGGGGGGCTAGCTGGAAACATTCAGTACTTC
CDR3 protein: CASSGRGGLAGNIQYF

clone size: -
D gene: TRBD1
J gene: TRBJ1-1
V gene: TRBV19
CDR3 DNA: TGTGCCAGTAGTGCAGGGGGCGCTTCGGGTGGAAGGGCTTTCTTT
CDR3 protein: CASSAGGASGGRAFF

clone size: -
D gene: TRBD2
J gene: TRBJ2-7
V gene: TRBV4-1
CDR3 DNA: TGCGCCAGCAGCCAAGATTGGAGTACTAGCGGACCCTACGAGCAGTACTTC
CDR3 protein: CASSQDWSTSGPYEQYF

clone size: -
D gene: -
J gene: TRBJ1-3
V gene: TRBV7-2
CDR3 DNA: TGTGCCAGCAGCTTAGCGGGAGGGGGTGGAAACACCATATATTTT
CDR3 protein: CASSLAGGGGNTIYF

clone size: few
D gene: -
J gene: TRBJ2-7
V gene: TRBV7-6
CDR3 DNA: TGTGCCAGCAGCCTACGGGCCCCCTCCTACGAGCAGTACTTC
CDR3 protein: CASSLRAPSYEQYF

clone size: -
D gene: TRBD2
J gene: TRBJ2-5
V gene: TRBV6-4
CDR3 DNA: TGTGCCAGGGGACTAGCGGGAGAAGAGACCCAGTACTTC
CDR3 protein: CARGLAGEETQYF

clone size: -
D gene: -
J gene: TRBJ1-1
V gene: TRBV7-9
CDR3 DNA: TGTGCCAGCAGCTTAATATTCGGTAACACTGAAGCTTTCTTT
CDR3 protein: CASSLIFGNTEAFF

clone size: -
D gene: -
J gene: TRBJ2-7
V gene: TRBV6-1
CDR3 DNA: TGTGCCAGCAGTGAATACGGCACCTACGAGCAGTACTTC
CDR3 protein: CASSEYGTYEQYF

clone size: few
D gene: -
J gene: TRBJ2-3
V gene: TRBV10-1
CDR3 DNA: TGCGCCAGCAGTGAGCCGAAGAAAGATACGCAGTATTTT
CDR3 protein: CASSEPKKDTQYF

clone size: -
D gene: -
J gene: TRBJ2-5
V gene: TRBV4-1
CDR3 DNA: TGCGCCAGCACCAGGGGGGCCACAACATACAGGGAGACCCAGTACTTC
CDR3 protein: CASTRGATTYRETQYF

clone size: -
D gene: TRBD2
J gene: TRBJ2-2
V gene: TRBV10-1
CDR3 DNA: TGCGCCAGCAGTCTTATAGCGGGAGCACCCGGGGAGCTGTTTTTT
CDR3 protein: CASSLIAGAPGELFF

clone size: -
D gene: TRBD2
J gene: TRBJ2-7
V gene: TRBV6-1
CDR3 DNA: TGTGCCACTCAACGGGAGGGGGTAGGCGAGCAGTACTTC
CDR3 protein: CATQREGVGEQYF

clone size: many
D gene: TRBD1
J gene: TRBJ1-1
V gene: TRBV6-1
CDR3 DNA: TGTGCCAGCAGTGAACTAAGGGGGCGCATGAACACTGAAGCTTTCTTT
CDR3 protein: CASSELRGRMNTEAFF

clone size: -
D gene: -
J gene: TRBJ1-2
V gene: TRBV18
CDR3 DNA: TGTGCCAGCTCAACGGGGGGAGACTATGGCTACACCTTC
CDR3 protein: CASSTGGDYGYTF

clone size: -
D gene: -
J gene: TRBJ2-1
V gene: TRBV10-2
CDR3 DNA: TGCGCCAGCAGCACAGGTACCTCCTACAATGAGCAGTTCTTC
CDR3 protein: CASSTGTSYNEQFF

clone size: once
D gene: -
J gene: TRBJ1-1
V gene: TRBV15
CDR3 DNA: TGTGCCACCAGCAGGAGGGTGGGGGCGAGGGGAACGAACACTGAAGCTTTCTTT
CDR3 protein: CATSRRVGARGTNTEAFF

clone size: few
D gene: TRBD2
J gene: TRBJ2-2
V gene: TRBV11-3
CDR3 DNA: TGTGCCAGCAGCTTGACTAGCGGGAGTGGAGGGGGGGAGCTGTTTTTT
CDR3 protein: CASSLTSGSGGGELFF